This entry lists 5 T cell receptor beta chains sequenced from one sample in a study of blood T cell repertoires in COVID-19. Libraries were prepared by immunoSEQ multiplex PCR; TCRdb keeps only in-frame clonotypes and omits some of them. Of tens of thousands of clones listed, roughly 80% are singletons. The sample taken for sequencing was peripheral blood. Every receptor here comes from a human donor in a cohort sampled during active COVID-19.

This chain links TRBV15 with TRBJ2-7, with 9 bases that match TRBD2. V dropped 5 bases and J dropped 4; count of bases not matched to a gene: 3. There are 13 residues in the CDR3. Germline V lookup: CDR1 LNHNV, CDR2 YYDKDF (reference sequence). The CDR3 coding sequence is TGTGCCACCAGCCGGGGACTAGCTTACGAGCAGTACTTC. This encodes CATSRGLAYEQYF.

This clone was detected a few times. The CDR3 bases are TGCGCCAGCAGCTTGGCCAGGGATGGCTACACCTTC. Protein product: CASSLARDGYTF. The V call is TRBV5-1, the J call TRBJ1-2; D may be TRBD1 (5 bases). This CDR3 spans 12 amino acids. The germline gives CDR1 SGHRS, CDR2 YFSETQ. The V end was cut by 0 bases, the J end by 6 bases, with 6 bases between.

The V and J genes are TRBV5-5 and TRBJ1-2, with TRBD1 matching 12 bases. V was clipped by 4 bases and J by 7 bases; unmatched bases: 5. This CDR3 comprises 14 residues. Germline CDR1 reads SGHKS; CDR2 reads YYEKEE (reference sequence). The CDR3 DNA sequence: TGTGCCAGCAGCGGGGGACAGGGGGCTGGTGGCTACACCTTC. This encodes CASSGGQGAGGYTF.

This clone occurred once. This CDR3 is CASSFKQGTLSYEQYF. The CDR3 region has the DNA TGCGCCAGCAGCTTCAAACAGGGTACGTTATCCTACGAGCAGTACTTC. V is TRBV5-1 and J is TRBJ2-7, with D possibly being TRBD1 (6 bases). The CDR3 is made up of 16 amino acids. CDR1 and CDR2 from the germline V gene are SGHRS and YFSETQ. Between the trimmed V and J ends, which lost 2 bases and 1 base, there was a span of 16 bases.

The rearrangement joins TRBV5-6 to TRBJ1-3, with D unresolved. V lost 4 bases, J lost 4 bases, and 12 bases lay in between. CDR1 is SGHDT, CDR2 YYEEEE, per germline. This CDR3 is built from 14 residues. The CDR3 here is CASSHPGEGNTIYF. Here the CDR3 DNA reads TGTGCCAGCAGCCATCCCGGGGAAGGAAACACCATATATTTT.